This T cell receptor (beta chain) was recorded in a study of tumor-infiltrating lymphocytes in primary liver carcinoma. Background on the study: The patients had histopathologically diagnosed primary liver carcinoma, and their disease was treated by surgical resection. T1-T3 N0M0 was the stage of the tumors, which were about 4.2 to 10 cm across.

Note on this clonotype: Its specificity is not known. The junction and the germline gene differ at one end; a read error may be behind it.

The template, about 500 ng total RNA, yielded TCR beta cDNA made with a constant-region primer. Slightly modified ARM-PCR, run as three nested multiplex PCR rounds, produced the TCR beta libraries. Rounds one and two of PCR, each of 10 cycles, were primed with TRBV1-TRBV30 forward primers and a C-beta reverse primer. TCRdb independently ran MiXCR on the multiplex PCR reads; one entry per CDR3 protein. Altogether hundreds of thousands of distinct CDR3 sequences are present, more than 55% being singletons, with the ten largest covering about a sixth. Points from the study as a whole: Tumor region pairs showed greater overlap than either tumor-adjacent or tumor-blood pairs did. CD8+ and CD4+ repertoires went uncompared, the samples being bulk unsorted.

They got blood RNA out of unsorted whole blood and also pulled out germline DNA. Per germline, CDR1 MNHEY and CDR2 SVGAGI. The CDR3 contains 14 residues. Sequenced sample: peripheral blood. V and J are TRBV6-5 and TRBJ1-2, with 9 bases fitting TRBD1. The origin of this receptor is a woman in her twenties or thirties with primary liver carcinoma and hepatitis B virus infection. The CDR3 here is CASSYRGRSYCYTF. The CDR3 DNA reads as TGCGCCAGCAGTTACAGGGGGCGCAGCTATTGCTACACCTTC.